This TCR beta chain came from a study of technical replicates of blood from a handful of donors. Sequencing was performed with immunoSEQ multiplex PCR; in TCRdb, only in-frame clones are kept and a portion is missing. The sample comprises about 60,000 clones, around 88% of which are singletons, and 4% to 6% rests with the top ten. CDR1 is SGDLS and CDR2 is YYNGEE in the germline V gene. CDR3 length: 15 residues. The V gene lost 3 bases and the J gene lost 5 bases, with 17 bases spanning the gap. V usage is TRBV9 and J usage is TRBJ2-5, with D possibly TRBD1 on 6 matching bases. Sequencing input: PBMCs. The sequence was collected from a human donor in good health. Some clones in this sample may be carry-over from other donors' samples. CDR3 DNA sequence: TGTGCCAGCAGCGGGCCTGGCAGGGGTTTGGAGACCCAGTACTTC. This codes for CASSGPGRGLETQYF.